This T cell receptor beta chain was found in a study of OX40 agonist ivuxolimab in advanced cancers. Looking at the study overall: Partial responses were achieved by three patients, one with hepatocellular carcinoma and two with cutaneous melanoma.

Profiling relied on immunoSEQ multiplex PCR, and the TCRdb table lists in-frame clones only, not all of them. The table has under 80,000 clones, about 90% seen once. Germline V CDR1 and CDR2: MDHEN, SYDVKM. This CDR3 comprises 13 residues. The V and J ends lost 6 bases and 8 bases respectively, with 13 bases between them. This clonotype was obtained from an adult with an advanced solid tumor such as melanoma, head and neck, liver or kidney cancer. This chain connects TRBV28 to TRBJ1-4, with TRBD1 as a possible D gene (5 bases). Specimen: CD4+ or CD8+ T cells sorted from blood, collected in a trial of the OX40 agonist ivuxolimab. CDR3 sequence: CASRFPGDEKLFF. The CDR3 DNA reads TGTGCCAGCAGATTTCCGGGGGACGAAAAACTGTTTTTT.